This is a list of T cell receptor beta chains from one sample in a study of T cells in Graves' hyperthyroidism and ophthalmopathy. Using its own MiXCR run on the multiplex PCR reads, TCRdb lists one record per CDR3 protein. The repertoire holds 350,000 to 400,000 distinct CDR3 sequences, with about 20% as singletons. The sample was blood. The source of these receptors is a woman aged 18-35 years with Graves' hyperthyroidism. CDR3s leave out the opening cysteine and the closing phenylalanine or tryptophan. Fields, in order: V gene, clone size, J gene, CDR3 protein. Expanded clones are given a class, and other clones once, few, many or no size at all.

>TRBV6-1|.|TRBJ2-7
ASSAGLQAYEQY
>TRBV11-1|many|TRBJ1-1
ASSSGRIRMNTEAF
>TRBV28|many|TRBJ2-5
ASSLVTSGGEETQY
>TRBV12-3/TRBV12-4|many|TRBJ1-3
AINRGNTIY
>TRBV12-3/TRBV12-4|.|TRBJ1-3
ASSFENLPGNTIY
>TRBV28|many|TRBJ1-5
ASSPARTAERNQPQH
>TRBV7-9|many|TRBJ2-2
ASSPRSMTGELF
>TRBV30|many|TRBJ1-5
AWNRDNNQPQH
>TRBV5-6|many|TRBJ2-7
ASSLSGGGDEQY
>TRBV12-3/TRBV12-4|.|TRBJ1-5
ASSLIEGGNQPQH
>TRBV2|many|TRBJ1-1
ASSSNPGRTEAF
>TRBV15|many|TRBJ2-7
ATSPDTGGNPYEQY
>TRBV3-1|.|TRBJ2-7
ASSQGGGTGVEQY
>TRBV12-3/TRBV12-4|many|TRBJ1-1
ASSTTGDTEAF
>TRBV4-1|many|TRBJ1-5
ASSGQWDQPQH
>TRBV28|many|TRBJ2-7
ASGGVSYEQY
>TRBV30|.|TRBJ1-3
AWRAGTGLGDTIY
>TRBV6-5|few|TRBJ1-1
ASSYLWTGALNTEAF
>TRBV7-9|many|TRBJ2-7
ASSSRTGNYEQY
>TRBV19|many|TRBJ2-2
ASSVAGELF
>TRBV7-2|many|TRBJ2-5
ASSSPRDRGETQY
>TRBV28|many|TRBJ1-5
ASSLFGGAHQPQH
>TRBV20-1|many|TRBJ1-1
SARAGFDTEAF
>TRBV7-3|many|TRBJ1-1
ASSSQGGTEAF
>TRBV6-5|many|TRBJ2-7
ASSYSRGGSSYEQY
>TRBV6-1|.|TRBJ2-1
ASNPAGGASNEQF
>TRBV29-1|.|TRBJ1-1
SVEGGQYTEAF
>TRBV11-2|many|TRBJ2-2
ASSKLAGGDTGELF
>TRBV6-1|many|TRBJ2-5
ASSESSLQLETQY
>TRBV4-1|.|TRBJ2-7
ASRADRGAYEQY
>TRBV19|.|TRBJ2-6
AWSVDSHPLQSSSGANVLT
>TRBV4-1|.|TRBJ2-7
ASSRTGTGAYEQY
>TRBV5-1|many|TRBJ2-7
ASSLSTSYEQY
>TRBV2|many|TRBJ2-5
ASRPRTADQETQY
>TRBV7-2|many|TRBJ2-7
ASSLNPRGRLD
>TRBV7-9|many|TRBJ2-7
ASSLGGHTYEQY
>TRBV19|many|TRBJ1-5
ASSSGTLGNQPQH
>TRBV15|many|TRBJ1-5
ATSSVGQGNQPQH
>TRBV6-5|many|TRBJ1-2
ASSYTGGVGYT
>TRBV12-3/TRBV12-4|many|TRBJ2-5
ASRNRTSVFQETQY
>TRBV15|many|TRBJ2-5
ATSRSAGAQY
>TRBV25-1|.|TRBJ1-5
ASSATGMYQPQH
>TRBV27|many|TRBJ1-1
ASSLLQGLTAF
>TRBV19|many|TRBJ1-1
ASSYRFSEAF
>TRBV28|many|TRBJ2-7
ASSFASDLSRGYEQY
>TRBV24-1|.|TRBJ1-5
ATSQYSNQPQH
>TRBV6-1|many|TRBJ2-5
ASSEGSLETQY
>TRBV5-1|.|TRBJ1-1
ASSFTGDEAF
>TRBV12-3/TRBV12-4|.|TRBJ2-5
ASSLDGTGEETQY
>TRBV27|.|TRBJ1-1
ASSLSWGVEAF
>TRBV20-1|many|TRBJ1-3
SARTRRGRNTIY
>TRBV18|few|TRBJ1-4
ASSPPTTAKLF